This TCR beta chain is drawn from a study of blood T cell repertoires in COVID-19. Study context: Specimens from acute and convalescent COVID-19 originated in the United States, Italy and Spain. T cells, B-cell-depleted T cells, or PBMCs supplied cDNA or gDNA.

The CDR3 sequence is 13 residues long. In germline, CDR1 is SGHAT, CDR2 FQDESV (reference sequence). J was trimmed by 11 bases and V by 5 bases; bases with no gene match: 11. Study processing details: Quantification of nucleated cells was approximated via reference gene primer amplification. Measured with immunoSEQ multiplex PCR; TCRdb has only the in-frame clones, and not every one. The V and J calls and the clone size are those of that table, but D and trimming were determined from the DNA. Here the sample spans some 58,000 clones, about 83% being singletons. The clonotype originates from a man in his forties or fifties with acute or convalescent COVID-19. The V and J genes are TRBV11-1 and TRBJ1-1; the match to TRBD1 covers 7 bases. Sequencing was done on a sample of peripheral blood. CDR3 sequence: CASSRLLQGEAFF. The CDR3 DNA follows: TGTGCCAGCAGCCGACTCCTTCAGGGGGAGGCTTTCTTT.